Below, one T cell receptor (beta chain) is given with its context. In its sample, this clonotype was seen a few times. Its antigen target is currently unknown. No qualities accompany the bases; no much larger clone lies one base away. The source of the sample is a study of CD8 T cells in ankylosing spondylitis (TCRdb year 2017). Notes on the research overall: T cell receptor beta repertoires were profiled in healthy donors and ankylosing spondylitis patients so that disease-linked TCR variants could be found. The full study cohort comprised 20 to 30 ankylosing spondylitis patients and over 95 healthy donors. Peripheral blood was sampled, and synovial fluid was also collected from ankylosing spondylitis patients. Overall study results and their limits: A TCR beta motif of 7 or 8 highly homologous amino acid variants appeared characteristic of blood from ankylosing spondylitis patients. Some TCR beta motif variants had previously been reported in synovial fluid and blood of reactive arthritis patients, which suggested common disease-initiation mechanisms. The disease-linked clones were reported to be significantly enriched in matched synovial fluid samples from ankylosing spondylitis patients. The disease-linked clones had a CD8+ phenotype and were found at relatively low frequencies in peripheral blood.

This sample was sequenced with an Illumina HiSeq 2500. Quantitative 5'-RACE with molecular barcodes was the method used to prepare the TCR beta libraries. On the study's bioinformatics: To identify disease-linked TCR variants, a new computational method was used, one built on a probabilistic model of VDJ rearrangement. Through fastp at Q25 and MiXCR, TCRdb rebuilt clones from the public reads, retaining in-frame beta chains. CDR3 protein duplicates are merged, each entry listing the most common genes and DNA. TCRdb assigned the V and J calls; the authors' analysis was not used. The table for this sample lists hundreds of thousands of distinct CDR3 sequences; approximately 12% of them were counted only once. The ten largest clones represent around 0.51% of the sample. What was sequenced was blood, either unsorted or a sorted T cell fraction (not recorded which). The TCR sequence derives from a male donor with ankylosing spondylitis.

CDR3 sequence: CSARDWGGHADTQYF. The DNA sequence is TGCAGTGCTAGAGATTGGGGAGGGCACGCAGATACGCAGTATTTT. Recombination joined TRBV20-1 with TRBJ2-3; TRBD2 agrees with 7 junctional bases. After removal of 0 bases from V and 4 bases from J, the junction retains 7 bases not matched to a gene. The CDR3 covers 15 residues, taking in both the cysteine and the phenylalanine. Solely the CDR3 DNA is kept, with 45 bases framed from the first base. Taken from the germline V gene (reference sequence), the CDR1 and CDR2 loops are DFQATT and SNEGSKA.